The present T cell receptor beta chain was sequenced within a study of blood T cell repertoires in COVID-19. Across the study: The study drew acute and convalescent COVID-19 samples from the United States, Italy and Spain.

The assay was immunoSEQ multiplex PCR, and TCRdb's table has in-frame clones only and misses some. The repertoire includes approximately 150,000 clones, approximately 83% of them detected once, and roughly 4.9% sits in the top ten. The origin of this receptor is a man aged 65 to 79 who had been exposed to COVID-19. Input material: PBMCs or T cells enriched from blood (not recorded which).

Written as DNA, the CDR3 is TGTGCCAGTAGTGTCGACTCGGAACCGTCCTACGAGCAGTACTTC. This sequence encodes CASSVDSEPSYEQYF. The chain has TRBV19 and TRBJ2-7; D gene unclear. Trimming shortened V by 5 bases and J by 1 base, and 15 bases separated the two germline ends. Germline CDR1 LNHDA, CDR2 SQIVND (reference sequence). The CDR3 is made up of 15 amino acids.